Below, 28 T cell receptor beta chains from the same sample are listed, as sequenced in a study of cytomegalovirus exposure and HLA in healthy donors (TCRdb year 2017). Receptor libraries were prepared by the immunoSEQ multiplex PCR assay. The multiplex PCR relied on a mix of 60 forward primers for TCR Vbeta segments and 13 reverse primers for TCR Jbeta segments. TCRdb's version of the immuneACCESS table is confined to in-frame rearrangements and falls short of the full clone set. An unresolved V gene accounts for under half of the shortfall where checked; the remainder is of unknown origin. The sample yields about 7,200 clones; roughly half were counted once. The ten largest make up 5.8% of the sample. The sample taken for sequencing was PBMCs. Source of these receptors: a young man in good health and CMV-seropositive.

Comment on this clone: A junction boundary mismatches the germline segment, possibly from a read error. In nucleotides, the CDR3 is TGTGCCTGGAGTGTTCGTTGGCACGTCGTCTTC. It is translated as CAWSVRWHVVF. The chain employs TRBV30 and TRBJ2-1; no definite D call. Germline assignment: CDR1 GTSNPN and CDR2 SVGIG (reference sequence). This CDR3 has 11 residues.

The chain couples TRBV6-5 to TRBJ2-3; D is ambiguous. Germline lookup yields CDR1 MNHEY and CDR2 SVGAGI. The length of the CDR3 is 12 residues. V shed 2 bases and J shed 6 bases, with 6 bases lying between them. The chain's CDR3 is CASSYSRDTQYF. The CDR3 nucleotides are TGTGCCAGCAGTTACAGCAGGGATACGCAGTATTTT.

The rearrangement joins TRBV19 to TRBJ2-7; the match to TRBD1 covers 7 bases. The CDR3 consists of 11 residues. From germline, CDR1 is LNHDA and CDR2 SQIVND (reference sequence). J was trimmed by 5 bases and V by 9 bases; bases with no gene match: 4. This chain's CDR3 is CASGDRDEQYF. Here the CDR3 DNA reads TGTGCCAGCGGCGACAGGGACGAGCAGTACTTC.

The rearrangement links TRBV9 to TRBJ2-3; the match to TRBD2 covers 8 bases. Germline CDR1 is SGDLS and CDR2 is YYNGEE. CDR3 length: 14 residues. Trimming took 0 bases from V and 6 from J; bases not matched to a gene: 3. The CDR3 nucleotides are TGTGCCAGCAGCGTAGTCGGGAGGGGGGATACGCAGTATTTT. This encodes CASSVVGRGDTQYF.

This clone has more than one count but fewer than ten. The DNA of the CDR3 is TGTGCCAGCAGCTTATCGGCAGGGGCTAATGAAAAACTGTTTTTT. Encoded protein: CASSLSAGANEKLFF. The rearrangement uses TRBV11-3 and TRBJ1-4, with D tentatively TRBD1 (6 bases). This CDR3 spans 15 amino acids. Germline CDR1 is SGHNT and CDR2 is YENEEA. Trimming shortened V by 2 bases and J by 3 bases, and 10 bases separated the two germline ends.

The chain links TRBV9 to TRBJ1-2; D is perhaps TRBD1 (5 bases). The CDR3 loop spans 13 amino acids. Germline V CDR1 and CDR2: SGDLS, YYNGEE. V shed 10 bases and J shed 4 bases, with 17 bases lying between them. The CDR3 DNA reads TGTGCCCCCAAGGGGTTCCAGTCCTATGGCTACACCTTC. Encoded protein: CAPKGFQSYGYTF.

The V call is TRBV30, the J call TRBJ1-6; TRBD1 might be the D (5 bases). V dropped 8 bases and J dropped 16 bases, with 15 bases sitting between them. The CDR3 has 10 residues. Per germline, CDR1 GTSNPN and CDR2 SVGIG (reference sequence). CDR3 loop: CAPTKQGLHF. In DNA, the CDR3 is TGTGCCCCCACCAAGCAGGGTCTCCACTTT. The variable domain in full, with the rest retrieved from reference TRBV30 and TRBJ1-6, is SQTIHQWPATLVQPVGSPLSLECTVEGTSNPNLYWYRQAAGRGLQLLFYSVGIGQISSEVPQNLSASRPQDRQFILSSKKLLLSDSGFYLCAPTKQGLHFGNGTRLTVT.

This clone appeared a few times. The chain combines TRBV7-2 with TRBJ1-1; 8 bases are shared with TRBD1. The CDR3 length is 15 residues. Germline-derived CDR1 and CDR2 are SGHTA and FQGNSA. V trimming: 1 base; J trimming: 4 bases; junction bases outside the gene matches: 5. CDR3 loop: CASSLVATGATEAFF. CDR3 DNA: TGTGCCAGCAGCTTAGTCGCGACAGGGGCCACTGAAGCTTTCTTT.

The V gene is TRBV29-1, the J gene TRBJ1-1, with no clear D. CDR1 and CDR2 (germline): SQVTM, ANQGSEA. Trimming shortened V by 6 bases and J by 0 bases, and 8 bases separated the two germline ends. This CDR3 is built from 12 residues. CDR3 sequence (DNA): TGCAGCGTCCAGGTGGTGAACACTGAAGCTTTCTTT. It yields the protein CSVQVVNTEAFF.

The chain combines TRBV30 with TRBJ1-2, with TRBD1 as a possible D gene (6 bases). CDR1 GTSNPN and CDR2 SVGIG come from the germline V gene (reference sequence). Between the trimmed V and J ends, which lost 4 bases and 7 bases, there was a span of 10 bases. This CDR3 has 11 amino acids. As DNA, the CDR3 is TGTGCCTGGAACAGGGACGGTGGCTACACCTTC. Amino acids: CAWNRDGGYTF.

Only one count was recorded for this clone. The rearrangement uses TRBV10-1 and TRBJ2-7; the match to TRBD1 covers 8 bases. The CDR3 covers 13 residues. The junction had 4 bases not matched to a gene; V was cut back by 4 bases and J by 5 bases. The germline CDR1 and CDR2 sequences are WNHNN and SYGVQD (reference sequence). The chain's CDR3 is CASSVRTGHEQYF. In nucleotides, the CDR3 is TGCGCCAGCAGTGTCAGGACAGGGCACGAGCAGTACTTC.

The CDR3 DNA reads TGTGCCAGCGCAGGGGGTGTTCAGCCCCAGCATTTT. It specifies CASAGGVQPQHF. The V and J genes are TRBV28 and TRBJ1-5, with 7 bases lining up with TRBD1. The CDR3 consists of 12 residues. In germline, CDR1 is MDHEN, CDR2 SYDVKM. After removal of 8 bases from V and 6 bases from J, the junction contained 4 bases not matched to a gene.

The chain recombines TRBV18 with TRBJ1-1; D perhaps matches TRBD1 (6 bases). This CDR3 comprises 13 residues. Germline-derived CDR1 and CDR2 are KGHSH and LQKENI. V shed 3 bases and J shed 5 bases, with 10 bases lying between them. Here the CDR3 DNA reads TGTGCCAGCTCACCCAGGACAGAAACTGAAGCTTTCTTT. It specifies CASSPRTETEAFF.

This clone has a handful of counts. V usage is TRBV6-1 and J usage is TRBJ1-2, with D possibly being TRBD1 (6 bases). The CDR3 loop spans 13 amino acids. With 6 bases removed from V and 8 bases from J, the gap between germline ends came to 16 bases. CDR1 and CDR2 (germline): MNHNS, SASEGT. This CDR3 is CASRTDRSGGYTF. In nucleotides, the CDR3 is TGTGCCAGCAGGACGGACAGATCTGGCGGCTACACCTTC.

The rearrangement links TRBV30 to TRBJ1-1; 9 nucleotides agree with TRBD1. The V gene end was trimmed by 0 bases and the J gene end by 1 base; junction bases not matched to a gene: 12. The length of the CDR3 is 18 residues. The germline CDR1 and CDR2 sequences are GTSNPN and SVGIG (reference sequence). The CDR3 protein is CAWSVILRRTGANTEAFF. CDR3 sequence (DNA): TGTGCCTGGAGTGTAATATTACGTAGGACAGGGGCGAACACTGAAGCTTTCTTT.

This clone was counted a single time. J is TRBJ1-4 and V is TRBV4-3; possibly TRBD1 for D (5 bases). The V gene lost 0 bases and the J gene lost 8 bases, with 13 bases spanning the gap. The CDR3 contains 15 residues. Germline CDR1 is LGHNA and CDR2 is YSLEER. Here the CDR3 reads CASSQEGRVREKLFF. For the CDR3, the DNA is TGCGCCAGCAGCCAAGAGGGCAGGGTCAGAGAAAAACTGTTTTTT.

The rearrangement links TRBV6-1 to TRBJ2-7; no clear D gene. The V end was cut by 7 bases, the J end by 3 bases, with 13 bases between. Germline loops: CDR1 MNHNS, CDR2 SASEGT. The CDR3 has 13 amino acids. This CDR3 reads CASTEEILYEQYF. The DNA of the CDR3 is TGTGCCAGCACCGAGGAAATCCTCTACGAGCAGTACTTC.

V and J are TRBV6-5 and TRBJ2-7; tentatively, D is TRBD2 (6 bases). The ends were cut back, 6 bases at V and 0 bases at J, with 9 bases in the middle. Germline V CDR1 and CDR2: MNHEY, SVGAGI. The CDR3 is 13 amino acids. This chain's CDR3 is CASSRSGSYEQYF. CDR3 DNA: TGTGCCAGCAGCCGTAGCGGCTCCTACGAGCAGTACTTC.

The chain is built from TRBV30 and TRBJ1-2; maybe TRBD1 (5 bases). Trimming cost V 2 bases and J 2 bases, with 9 bases left between them. CDR3 length: 13 residues. The germline V gene has CDR1 GTSNPN and CDR2 SVGIG (reference sequence). The chain's CDR3 is CAWSLDTNYGYTF. CDR3 in DNA: TGTGCCTGGAGTCTGGACACGAACTATGGCTACACCTTC.

This clone has only a few counts. This chain connects TRBV29-1 to TRBJ1-1, with D perhaps matching TRBD1 (5 bases). Trimming stripped 4 bases from V and 3 bases from J, with 15 bases between. Per the germline V gene, CDR1 is SQVTM and CDR2 is ANQGSEA. This CDR3 region has 14 residues. DNA of the CDR3: TGCAGCGTTGTCGAGGGGACTACTCACACTGAAGCTTTCTTT. Translation gives CSVVEGTTHTEAFF.

This clone was detected once. The V gene is TRBV25-1, the J gene TRBJ2-1; D possibly corresponds to TRBD2 (6 bases). The germline V and J ends were trimmed by 8 bases and 8 bases, with 16 bases remaining between them. CDR3 length equals 13 residues. CDR1 and CDR2 (germline): MGHDK, SYGVNS. This CDR3 reads CASWGLQEDEQFF. For the CDR3, the DNA is TGTGCCAGCTGGGGACTCCAGGAGGATGAGCAGTTCTTC.

The chain recombines TRBV7-8 with TRBJ2-5, with 10 bases that match TRBD2. Germline V gene data show CDR1 as SGHVS and CDR2 as FQNEAQ. V shed 5 bases and J 2 bases; nucleotides not matched to a gene: 8. The CDR3 is made up of 16 amino acids. The CDR3: CASSPGLAVGQETQYF. For the CDR3, the DNA is TGTGCCAGCAGCCCAGGACTAGCGGTAGGACAAGAGACCCAGTACTTC.

By share, this clone ranks as medium-sized. The V gene is TRBV13, the J gene TRBJ1-6; TRBD1 might be the D (6 bases). The CDR3 has 15 residues. Germline V gives CDR1 PRHDT, CDR2 FYEKMQ (reference sequence). The V end lost 8 bases, the J end lost 8 bases, and 19 bases lay between the germline ends. CDR3 coding DNA: TGTGCCAGCCGCTGGGCGGGGGCCTCACATTCACCCCTCCACTTT. It specifies CASRWAGASHSPLHF.

The chain is built from TRBV6-1 and TRBJ2-7; D remains unclear. V lost 3 bases and J 2 bases, leaving 8 bases between the germline ends. CDR3 length: 13 residues. Germline CDR1 and CDR2: MNHNS and SASEGT. CDR3 in DNA: TGTGCCAGCAGTGACTCGGCGGCCTACGAGCAGTACTTC. Protein sequence: CASSDSAAYEQYF.

The chain is built from TRBV29-1 and TRBJ1-1, with D uncertain. Germline V lookup: CDR1 SQVTM, CDR2 ANQGSEA. This CDR3 is built from 15 residues. The ends were cut back, 3 bases at V and 5 bases at J, with 19 bases in the middle. CDR3 sequence: CSVDPHSRAGTEAFF. CDR3 sequence (DNA): TGCAGCGTTGACCCACACTCCCGAGCGGGGACTGAAGCTTTCTTT.

Only a few counts were recorded for this clone. The chain employs TRBV19 and TRBJ1-2; the D is unclear. The ends were cut back, 6 bases at V and 4 bases at J, with 6 bases in the middle. The CDR3 contains 11 residues. Germline CDR1 is LNHDA and CDR2 is SQIVND (reference sequence). CDR3 DNA sequence: TGTGCCAGTAGCCGACTCTATGGCTACACCTTC. Translation gives CASSRLYGYTF.

The V and J genes are TRBV6-1 and TRBJ2-7, with 7 positions matching TRBD2. The CDR3 contains 13 residues. V shed 10 bases and J 6 bases; nucleotides not matched to a gene: 12. Germline CDR1 is MNHNS and CDR2 is SASEGT. CDR3 sequence (DNA): TGTGCCACCAGGACTAGTCTAATTTCCGAGCAGTACTTC. This translates into CATRTSLISEQYF.

This clone turned up a few times. The chain has TRBV7-2 and TRBJ2-1; 12 positions match TRBD2. The CDR3 loop spans 14 amino acids. Looked up from germline, CDR1 is SGHTA and CDR2 is FQGNSA. V lost 4 bases, J lost 5 bases, and 0 bases stayed unmatched. The CDR3 protein is CASSWTSGNNEQFF. CDR3 nucleotides: TGTGCCAGCAGCTGGACTAGCGGGAACAATGAGCAGTTCTTC.